This TCR beta chain derives from a study of read filtering for tumor transcriptome and immune sequencing. About the research overall: Mean patient age was roughly 66 years, range about 45 to 85; approximately 18 male, more than 11 female.

Trimming removed 5 bases at V and 4 bases at J, with 16 bases between. The CDR3 has 15 amino acids. Germline-derived CDR1 and CDR2 are LNHDA and SQIVND (reference sequence). Molecular barcoded adaptors covering alpha/delta and beta/gamma chains were used on about 0.4 ug RNA. TCRdb reprocessed the reads with MiXCR, giving one entry per CDR3 protein. The sample lists approximately 37,000 distinct CDR3 sequences; 14% were seen once. Regarding the study as a whole: The CD138-negative fraction was mixed bone marrow immune cells, not pure T cells.

This clonotype was seen many times. Its target is not known. This clonotype was obtained from a donor at least 40 years old with multiple myeloma. The chain joins TRBV19 to TRBJ2-3, with a weak D call TRBD2 (5 bases). The sequencing input was a population of CD138-negative cells sorted from bone marrow. CDR3 sequence reads: CASSSTPSFADTQYF. CDR3 DNA sequence: TGTGCCAGTAGTTCGACCCCTAGCTTTGCAGATACGCAGTATTTT.